These T cell receptor beta chains were read from a single sample in a study of blood T cell repertoires in COVID-19. Only in-frame clones appear in the TCRdb table, and some are missing; sequencing was by immunoSEQ multiplex PCR. The table shows approximately 140,000 clones, with roughly 79% occurring only once. Sequencing was done on a sample of peripheral blood. Every receptor here comes from a human donor with acute or convalescent COVID-19. The donor label of this sample is uncertain. The conserved cysteine and the conserved F or W are not part of the CDR3 here.

cdr3_aa j_call v_call
ASSSGQSNTEAF TRBJ1-1 TRBV25-1
SVAPFLVSTDTQY TRBJ2-3 TRBV29-1
ASSLISGAPYEQY TRBJ2-7 TRBV4-1
ASGPNRENREAYYGYT TRBJ1-2 TRBV12-5
ASSHLYGDRTYGYT TRBJ1-2 TRBV4-1
ASSPGGVWDRSTEAF TRBJ1-1 TRBV3-1/TRBV3-2
ASSAVLDAGELF TRBJ2-2 TRBV9
ASSLSRGGLDYGYT TRBJ1-2 TRBV27
ASSENSRGSPLH TRBJ1-6 TRBV2
ASSHLATGGGGYT TRBJ1-2 TRBV3-1/TRBV3-2
ASSSREGGIWEQY TRBJ2-7 TRBV14
ASSGSDRGYDTEAF TRBJ1-1 TRBV25-1
ASSPQGLGTEAF TRBJ1-1 TRBV18
ASSPGGQGDTQY TRBJ2-3 TRBV5-6
ASSARGASNQPQH TRBJ1-5 TRBV2
ASSLLGQNTEAF TRBJ1-1 TRBV3-1/TRBV3-2
ASTRTGGNTEAF TRBJ1-1 TRBV6-5
ASSSATGNSGNTIY TRBJ1-3 TRBV7-6
ASSEGHAMGRAF TRBJ1-1 TRBV6-1
ASFTGIAEAF TRBJ1-1 TRBV19
ASSYWTGDHYGYT TRBJ1-2 TRBV6-5
AWSTTGFDEQF TRBJ2-1 TRBV30
ASSQGGRVKGEQY TRBJ2-7 TRBV3-1/TRBV3-2
ASGLVLPGNYGYT TRBJ1-2 TRBV12-5
ASSQPGQGANTEAF TRBJ1-1 TRBV3-1/TRBV3-2
ASSQDRGRT TRBJ1-2 TRBV3-1/TRBV3-2
ASSDNPPTDTQY TRBJ2-3 TRBV6-6
AISESPGSTPYNSPLH TRBJ1-6 TRBV10-3
ASSEQGKNEKLF TRBJ1-4 TRBV4-1
ASSQGLAAYEQY TRBJ2-7 TRBV3-1/TRBV3-2
ASSQDQGPGNTIY TRBJ1-3 TRBV3-1/TRBV3-2
ASSLGGNTEAF TRBJ1-1 TRBV11-2
SVEGGDSYEQY TRBJ2-7 TRBV29-1
ASSFSFTGELF TRBJ2-2 TRBV2